The rows below give T cell receptor beta chains drawn from one sample of a study of blood T cells in healthy people across ages. TCRdb reprocessed the 5' RACE reads via MiXCR and lists one record per CDR3 protein. Of hundreds of thousands of distinct CDR3 sequences listed, approximately 25% are singletons. The sample was also linked to a second study, of T cells of mothers and their children.

Sample: blood. Every receptor here comes from a boy aged 5 to 17 in good health. Each CDR3 is given with its conserved first and last residue. The order of the fields is D gene, V gene, clone size, J gene, CDR3 DNA, CDR3 protein. D genes are given only for firm matches. The size of a clone is reported for some rows only, either as once, few or many, or as a class for expanded clones.

NA,TRBV4-1,few,TRBJ2-7,TGCGCCAGCAGCCAAGATACGGGGATATTCTACGAGCAGTACTTC,CASSQDTGIFYEQYF
NA,TRBV7-9,few,TRBJ2-1,TGTGCCAGCAGCTTAGCCCCAATGGGGTCCTACAATGAGCAGTTCTTC,CASSLAPMGSYNEQFF
NA,TRBV6-1,NA,TRBJ2-3,TGTGCCAGCAGCCCGTTCAGGAGGCAGGGCACAGATACGCAGTATTTT,CASSPFRRQGTDTQYF
NA,TRBV11-3,NA,TRBJ1-1,TGTGCCAGCAGCTCCCCTCGGAGCAAGGGAGTGAACACTGAAGCTTTCTTT,CASSSPRSKGVNTEAFF
NA,TRBV7-2,NA,TRBJ1-2,TGTGCCAGCAGCTTAAGGGGACTCTATGGCTACACCTTC,CASSLRGLYGYTF
NA,TRBV9,NA,TRBJ2-3,TGTGCCAGCAGCGTAGATGGAACGGTGTCGGGGCCCAGCACAGATACGCAGTATTTT,CASSVDGTVSGPSTDTQYF
NA,TRBV12-3/TRBV12-4,few,TRBJ1-2,TGTGCCAGCAGTTTGGTGTCAACGGGGGGCTACACCTTC,CASSLVSTGGYTF
TRBD2,TRBV20-1,few,TRBJ2-2,TGCAGTGCTAGACCCCTAGCGGAGAACACCGGGGAGCTGTTTTTT,CSARPLAENTGELFF
NA,TRBV4-1,few,TRBJ1-2,TGCGCCAGCAGCCAAGAGGAGACGGGACTCTATGGCTACACCTTC,CASSQEETGLYGYTF
NA,TRBV12-3/TRBV12-4,few,TRBJ1-5,TGTGCCAGCAGTTTTGGTGGGTATAGCAATCAGCCCCAGCATTTT,CASSFGGYSNQPQHF
NA,TRBV14,few,TRBJ2-5,TGTGCCAGCAGCCAAAGGAGGGGTCTTCAAGAGACCCAGTACTTC,CASSQRRGLQETQYF
NA,TRBV5-1,few,TRBJ2-1,TGCGCCAGCAGCTTGGTTCCGGGGGCGTTTGATGAGCAGTTCTTC,CASSLVPGAFDEQFF
NA,TRBV12-3/TRBV12-4,NA,TRBJ2-4,TGTGCCAGCAGTTTGGGGGGCCCCTTAGCCAAAAACATTCAGTACTTC,CASSLGGPLAKNIQYF
NA,TRBV28,few,TRBJ1-3,TGTGCCAGTGGGGGCTTCAAGACTGAAAGAACTGGAAACACCATATATTTT,CASGGFKTERTGNTIYF
NA,TRBV12-3/TRBV12-4,NA,TRBJ1-3,TGTGCCAGCAGTTTAGGGCGGGCAGGAAAAAAACCGGACACCATATATTTT,CASSLGRAGKKPDTIYF
NA,TRBV27,few,TRBJ2-1,TGTGCCAGCAGTTTATTGTCCGGGGAGCAGTTCTTC,CASSLLSGEQFF
TRBD2,TRBV7-2,NA,TRBJ2-5,TGTGCCAGCAGCTTATATAGCGGGGGGGAGACCCAGTACTTC,CASSLYSGGETQYF
TRBD2,TRBV3-1,few,TRBJ2-3,TGTGCCAGCAGCCAAGACGCCAGCGGGGGGGCAGGAGATACGCAGTATTTT,CASSQDASGGAGDTQYF
TRBD1,TRBV28,few,TRBJ2-7,TGTGCCAGCAGGTCTACAGGGGGCGCGTACGAGCAGTACTTC,CASRSTGGAYEQYF
TRBD2,TRBV6-5,few,TRBJ2-5,TGTGCCAGCAGAGAGTCCGGGACTAGCGAAGAGACCCAGTACTTC,CASRESGTSEETQYF
NA,TRBV20-1,NA,TRBJ2-7,TGCAGTGCTCCACCATCCGGGGGCGAGCAGTACTTC,CSAPPSGGEQYF
NA,TRBV29-1,NA,TRBJ2-1,TGCAGCGGGGACCGGGACACAAATGAGCAGTTCTTC,CSGDRDTNEQFF
NA,TRBV19,NA,TRBJ2-5,TGTGCCAGTAGTATAGGAACCAAGGATAGCCAAGAGACCCAGTACTTC,CASSIGTKDSQETQYF
NA,TRBV3-1,NA,TRBJ2-7,TGTGCCAGCAGCCGCGAAGGTAGCGAGCAGTACTTC,CASSREGSEQYF
NA,TRBV4-3,NA,TRBJ2-7,TGCGCCAGCAGCCAAGCGCGGGTTTACGAGCAGTACTTC,CASSQARVYEQYF
NA,TRBV7-3,few,TRBJ2-7,TGTGCCAGCAGCTTAGTATTTGGGACCGGCGAGCAGTACTTC,CASSLVFGTGEQYF
TRBD1,TRBV29-1,NA,TRBJ2-1,TGCAGCGTTAAACTGGGGGACAGGATGTTCTTC,CSVKLGDRMFF
NA,TRBV5-1,NA,TRBJ1-6,TGCGCCAGCAGCTTGTTGACTGACAATTCACCCCTCCACTTT,CASSLLTDNSPLHF